Described below is a single TCR beta chain sequence and its context. Unmatched junction bases numbered 3, after V lost 1 base and J lost 1 base. CDR3 size: 16 residues. Germline V gene sequence: CDR1 LGHNT, CDR2 FRNRAP. This sample is drawn from a study of beta chain features in type 1 diabetes. Of the isolated RNA, all was reverse transcribed, and so the sequenced material was expressed TCRB transcripts. Sequencing was performed with immunoSEQ multiplex PCR; in TCRdb, only in-frame clones are kept and a portion is missing. The sample lists approximately 380,000 clones, more than 12% occurring once. V and J are TRBV12-5 and TRBJ2-3, with 9 bases that match TRBD1. The TCR was taken from a woman younger than 35 in good health. Sequencing was done on a sample of naive CD4+ T cells from blood. The CDR3 bases are TGTGCTAGTGGTTTGGATAGGGACAGGGGCACAGATACGCAGTATTTT. Translated: CASGLDRDRGTDTQYF.